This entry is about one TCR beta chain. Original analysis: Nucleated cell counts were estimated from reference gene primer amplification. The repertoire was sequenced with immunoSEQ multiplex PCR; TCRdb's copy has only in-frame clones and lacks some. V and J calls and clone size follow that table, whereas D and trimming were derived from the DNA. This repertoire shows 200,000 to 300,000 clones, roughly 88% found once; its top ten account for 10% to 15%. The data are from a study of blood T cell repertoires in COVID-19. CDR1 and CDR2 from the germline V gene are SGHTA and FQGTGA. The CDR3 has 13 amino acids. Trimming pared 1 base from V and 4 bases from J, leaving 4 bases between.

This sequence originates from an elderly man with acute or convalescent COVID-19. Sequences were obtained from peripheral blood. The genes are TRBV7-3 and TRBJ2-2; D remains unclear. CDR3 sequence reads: CASSLSGTGELFF. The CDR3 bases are TGTGCCAGCAGCTTAAGCGGCACCGGGGAGCTGTTTTTT.